These 21 T cell receptor beta chains originate from one sample sequenced in a study of T cells in Graves' hyperthyroidism and ophthalmopathy. The TCR beta CDR3 regions underwent amplification using RNA transcripts as the source. HTBI primers drove first-round RT-PCR of the TCR CDR3. TCRdb itself ran the multiplex PCR reads through MiXCR, one entry per CDR3 protein. The table lists 250,000 to 400,000 distinct CDR3 sequences, roughly 13% of them singletons, with approximately 35% in the top ten. The sequenced sample was blood. All receptors come from a woman between 40 and 50 years old with Graves' ophthalmopathy.

The chain couples TRBV6-1 to TRBJ2-7; the match to TRBD2 covers 12 bases. There are 19 residues in the CDR3. The junction had 17 bases not matched to a gene; V was cut back by 4 bases and J by 4 bases. Germline CDR1 MNHNS, CDR2 SASEGT. This CDR3 is CASSAWTSGTVPRTYEQYF. DNA for the CDR3: TGTGCCAGCAGTGCATGGACTAGCGGGACGGTCCCTCGCACTTACGAGCAGTACTTC.

The chain has TRBV6-8 and TRBJ2-3; TRBD2 matches 14 bases. Germline V gene lookup returns CDR1 MNHGY and CDR2 SAAAGT. Losses at the gene ends were 6 bases for V and 3 bases for J; bases not matched to a gene: 5. The CDR3 runs 16 residues. DNA of the CDR3: TGTGCCAGCAGGACTGGGACTAGCGGGAGAACAGATACGCAGTATTTT. Protein: CASRTGTSGRTDTQYF.

Here the CDR3 reads CASSLDTSNYGYTF. Here the CDR3 DNA reads TGTGCCAGCAGCTTGGACACGTCTAACTATGGCTACACCTTC. The chain joins TRBV7-2 to TRBJ1-2; maybe TRBD1 (5 bases). Trimming removed 3 bases from V and 0 bases from J, with 8 bases in between. The CDR3 spans 14 residues. CDR1 and CDR2 (germline): SGHTA, FQGNSA.

This clonotype occurred many times. The chain employs TRBV3-1 and TRBJ1-5; TRBD1 matches at 7 bases. The CDR3 has 14 amino acids. Germline trimming cut 4 bases from V and 3 bases from J; bases unmatched to any gene: 3. Germline lookup yields CDR1 LGHDT and CDR2 YNNKEL (reference sequence). CDR3 DNA sequence: TGTGCCAGCAGCCCACAGGGGTCCAATCAGCCCCAGCATTTT. Amino acid sequence: CASSPQGSNQPQHF.

This clonotype was seen more than once but under ten times. A read error may account for a junction end that differs from germline. The chain links TRBV27 to TRBJ1-1; perhaps TRBD1 as D (6 bases). From germline, CDR1 is MNHEY and CDR2 SMNVEV (reference sequence). The CDR3 runs to 16 residues. In nucleotides, the CDR3 is TGTGCCGGCAGCCCCTCCCCATCAGGGGCGAACACTGAAGCTTTCTTT. Translation gives CAGSPSPSGANTEAFF.

There are many counts of this clonotype. In DNA form, the CDR3 reads TGCAGTGCTAGAGCTTTACTAGCGGGAAATAACAATGAGCAGTTCTTC. It codes for CSARALLAGNNNEQFF. The chain recombines TRBV20-1 with TRBJ2-1, with 10 bases lining up with TRBD2. Germline CDR1 reads DFQATT; CDR2 reads SNEGSKA (reference sequence). V lost 1 base and J lost 5; bases outside the gene matches: 8. The CDR3 runs to 16 residues.

V gene TRBV5-4 combines with J gene TRBJ1-2; 8 bases match TRBD1. Germline CDR1 and CDR2: SGHNT and YYREEE (reference sequence). The V gene end was trimmed by 6 bases and the J gene end by 8 bases; junction bases not matched to a gene: 15. The CDR3 loop spans 15 amino acids. This CDR3 is CASTPIDQGARGYTF. For the CDR3, the DNA is TGTGCCAGCACCCCGATAGACCAGGGGGCTAGGGGCTACACCTTC.

Notes on this clonotype: A read error may explain this, as a much larger clone is one base away. The genes are TRBV27 and TRBJ2-5; a possible D gene is TRBD1 (5 bases). The CDR3 consists of 14 residues. Looked up from germline, CDR1 is MNHEY and CDR2 is SMNVEV (reference sequence). Between the trimmed V and J ends, which lost 7 bases and 2 bases, there was a span of 14 bases. CDR3 nucleotides: TGTGCCAGCACTTCTAGGGGCAGGCAAGAGACCCAGTACTTC. Translated: CASTSRGRQETQYF.

This clonotype was seen a few times. The V and J genes are TRBV6-5 and TRBJ2-5, with 12 bases matching TRBD2. The V segment lost 0 bases and the J segment 4 bases; nucleotides outside the gene matches: 6. The CDR3 spans 17 residues. CDR1 is MNHEY, CDR2 SVGAGI, per germline. Here the CDR3 reads CASSYSNLAGGGETQYF. The CDR3 region has the DNA TGTGCCAGCAGTTACTCGAACCTAGCGGGGGGGGGAGAGACCCAGTACTTC.

This clonotype was detected many times. The chain couples TRBV2 to TRBJ2-2, with D perhaps matching TRBD2 (5 bases). This CDR3 spans 14 amino acids. V dropped 6 bases and J dropped 5 bases, with 13 bases sitting between them. The germline V gene encodes CDR1 SNHLY and CDR2 FYNNEI. CDR3 protein: CASRDSSSTGELFF. As DNA, the CDR3 is TGTGCCAGCAGGGACTCTAGTTCTACCGGGGAGCTGTTTTTT.

This clonotype was found many times. The chain is built from TRBV5-6 and TRBJ2-7, with a possible D match to TRBD2 (5 bases). CDR3 length equals 15 residues. CDR1 is SGHDT, CDR2 YYEEEE, per germline. Trimming left V 4 bases short and J 0 bases short, with 14 bases between. CDR3 in DNA: TGTGCCAGCAGCCTCCGTCCTGGGAGCTCCTACGAGCAGTACTTC. The encoded protein is CASSLRPGSSYEQYF. The whole variable domain, filled in from reference TRBV5-6 and TRBJ2-7, reads DAGVTQSPTHLIKTRGQQVTLRCSPKSGHDTVSWYQQALGQGPQFIFQYYEEEERQRGNFPDRFSGHQFPNYSSELNVNALLLGDSALYLCASSLRPGSSYEQYFGPGTRLTVT.

The sample holds many counts of this clonotype. V is TRBV27 and J is TRBJ1-5; tentatively, D is TRBD1 (6 bases). The CDR3 sequence is 14 residues long. Looked up from germline, CDR1 is MNHEY and CDR2 is SMNVEV (reference sequence). Trimming took 4 bases from V and 6 from J, leaving 13 bases between them. The CDR3 nucleotides are TGTGCCAGCAGTTCCCACAGGGAGGGTCAGCCCCAGCATTTT. Encoded protein: CASSSHREGQPQHF.

The chain couples TRBV6-9 to TRBJ2-3; maybe TRBD1 (5 bases). Germline loops: CDR1 MNHGY, CDR2 SVAAGI. The CDR3 is 16 amino acids. Deletions cut 3 bases from V and 0 bases from J, with 13 bases between. This chain's CDR3 is CASSYIGAASTDTQYF. As DNA, the CDR3 is TGTGCCAGCAGTTACATAGGGGCTGCGAGCACAGATACGCAGTATTTT.

The V call is TRBV5-1, the J call TRBJ2-1; 8 nucleotides agree with TRBD2. Germline values: CDR1 SGHRS, CDR2 YFSETQ. The CDR3 consists of 15 residues. V shed 0 bases, J shed 5 bases, and the junction held 4 bases outside the gene matches. The CDR3 here is CASSLVRGGDNEQFF. Here the CDR3 DNA reads TGCGCCAGCAGCTTGGTACGGGGGGGAGACAATGAGCAGTTCTTC.

This clonotype was recorded many times. The V call is TRBV20-1, the J call TRBJ1-1; D perhaps matches TRBD1 (6 bases). CDR1 and CDR2 from the germline V gene are DFQATT and SNEGSKA (reference sequence). There are 13 residues in the CDR3. The V gene lost 6 bases and the J gene lost 5 bases, with 16 bases spanning the gap. CDR3 in DNA: TGCAGTGCCCCGTGGAGGGGGGGAACTGAAGCTTTCTTT. Protein sequence: CSAPWRGGTEAFF.

Many counts were recorded for this clonotype. V gene TRBV6-1 combines with J gene TRBJ2-7; TRBD1 matches at 8 bases. V was clipped by 7 bases and J by 2 bases; unmatched bases: 13. Germline-derived CDR1 and CDR2 are MNHNS and SASEGT. CDR3 length: 16 amino acids. CDR3 sequence reads: CASTADRAGSPYEQYF. DNA of the CDR3: TGTGCCAGCACTGCGGACAGGGCAGGTTCTCCCTACGAGCAGTACTTC.

Many counts were recorded for this clonotype. The chain carries TRBV13 and TRBJ2-7; TRBD1 aligns across 11 bases. Trimming at V came to 1 base and at J to 1 base, leaving 3 bases not matched to a gene. Germline lookup yields CDR1 PRHDT and CDR2 FYEKMQ (reference sequence). The CDR3 has 16 residues. CDR3 sequence reads: CASSLEGQGGSYEQYF. In nucleotides, the CDR3 is TGTGCCAGCAGCTTAGAGGGACAGGGGGGATCCTACGAGCAGTACTTC.

This clonotype was picked up many times. The genes are TRBV5-4 and TRBJ2-1; the match to TRBD2 covers 9 bases. The germline V gene has CDR1 SGHNT and CDR2 YYREEE (reference sequence). The CDR3 runs to 16 residues. J gave up 3 bases and V 3 bases, and 7 bases lay outside the gene matches. The CDR3 protein is CASSSSGTSLYNEQFF. Written as DNA, the CDR3 is TGTGCCAGCAGCTCATCCGGGACTAGCCTCTACAATGAGCAGTTCTTC.

This clonotype was counted between two and nine times. The junction shows a germline mismatch at one end, possibly a read error. Here the CDR3 reads CASSHGQVPNYSYTF. The CDR3 nucleotides are TGTGCCAGCAGTCACGGACAGGTTCCTAACTATAGCTACACCTTC. The chain uses TRBV3-1 and TRBJ1-2, with 7 bases matching TRBD1. CDR3 length: 15 residues. Germline values: CDR1 LGHDT, CDR2 YNNKEL (reference sequence).

Here the CDR3 reads CASSGGPQGSTEAFF. CDR3 sequence (DNA): TGTGCCAGCAGTGGTGGGCCACAGGGGAGCACTGAAGCTTTCTTT. The chain carries TRBV6-1 and TRBJ1-1; 7 bases are shared with TRBD1. The J segment lost 4 bases and the V segment lost 4 bases, leaving 9 bases of the junction unmatched. Germline-derived CDR1 and CDR2 are MNHNS and SASEGT. The CDR3 is 15 amino acids.

Many counts were recorded for this clonotype. The chain has TRBV7-9 and TRBJ2-3; the D is unclear. The CDR3 is 15 residues long. Germline assignment: CDR1 SEHNR and CDR2 FQNEAQ (reference sequence). The germline V and J ends were trimmed by 7 bases and 1 base, with 15 bases remaining between them. The CDR3: CASIPSGFGTDTQYF. CDR3 nucleotide sequence: TGTGCCAGCATCCCATCCGGGTTCGGCACAGATACGCAGTATTTT. The variable domain in full, with the rest retrieved from reference TRBV7-9 and TRBJ2-3, is DTGVSQNPRHKITKRGQNVTFRCDPISEHNRLYWYRQTLGQGPEFLTYFQNEAQLEKSRLLSDRFSAERPKGSFSTLEIQRTEQGDSAMYLCASIPSGFGTDTQYFGPGTRLTVL.